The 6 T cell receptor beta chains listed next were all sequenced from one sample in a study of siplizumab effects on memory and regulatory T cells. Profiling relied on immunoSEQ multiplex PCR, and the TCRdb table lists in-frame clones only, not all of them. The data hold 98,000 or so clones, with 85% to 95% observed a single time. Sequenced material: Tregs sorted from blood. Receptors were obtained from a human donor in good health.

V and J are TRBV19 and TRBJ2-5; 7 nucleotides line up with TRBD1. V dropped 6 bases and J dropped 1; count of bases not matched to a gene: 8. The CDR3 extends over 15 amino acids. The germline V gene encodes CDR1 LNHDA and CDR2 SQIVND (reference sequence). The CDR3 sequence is CASSSPDRPQETQYF. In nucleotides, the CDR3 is TGTGCCAGTAGCAGCCCGGACAGGCCCCAAGAGACCCAGTACTTC.

In DNA form, the CDR3 reads TGTGCCAGTAGTGGAAACAGGGTCAGGGGCACTGAAGCTTTCTTT. Amino acid sequence: CASSGNRVRGTEAFF. The chain uses TRBV19 and TRBJ1-1, with a possible D match to TRBD1 (6 bases). The CDR3 runs to 15 residues. In germline, CDR1 is LNHDA, CDR2 SQIVND (reference sequence). Trimming stripped 5 bases from V and 4 bases from J, with 17 bases between.

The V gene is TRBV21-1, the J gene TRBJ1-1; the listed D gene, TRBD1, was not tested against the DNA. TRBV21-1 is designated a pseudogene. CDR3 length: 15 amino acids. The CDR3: CASSKGDRGGTEAFF. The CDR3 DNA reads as TGTGCCAGCAGCAAAGGGGACAGGGGAGGAACTGAAGCTTTCTTT.

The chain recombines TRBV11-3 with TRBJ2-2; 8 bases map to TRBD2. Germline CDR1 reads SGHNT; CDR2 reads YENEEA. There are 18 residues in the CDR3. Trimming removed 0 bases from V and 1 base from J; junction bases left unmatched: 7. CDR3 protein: CASSLDLWLAGNTGELFF. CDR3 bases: TGTGCCAGCAGCTTAGATCTATGGCTAGCGGGGAACACCGGGGAGCTGTTTTTT. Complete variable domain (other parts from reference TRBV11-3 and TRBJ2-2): EAGVVQSPRYKIIEKKQPVAFWCNPISGHNTLYWYLQNLGQGPELLIRYENEEAVDDSQLPKDRFSAERLKGVDSTLKIQPAELGDSAVYLCASSLDLWLAGNTGELFFGEGSRLTVL.

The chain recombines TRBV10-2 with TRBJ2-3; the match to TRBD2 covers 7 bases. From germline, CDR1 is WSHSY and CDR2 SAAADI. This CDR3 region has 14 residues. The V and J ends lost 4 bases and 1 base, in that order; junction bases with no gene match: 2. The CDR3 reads CASSASGGTDTQYF. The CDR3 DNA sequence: TGCGCCAGCAGTGCTAGCGGAGGCACAGATACGCAGTATTTT.

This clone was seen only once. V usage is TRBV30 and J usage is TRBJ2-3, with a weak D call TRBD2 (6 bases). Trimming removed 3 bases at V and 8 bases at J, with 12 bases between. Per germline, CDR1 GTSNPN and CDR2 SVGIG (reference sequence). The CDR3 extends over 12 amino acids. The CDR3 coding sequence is TGTGCCTGGAGAAATTCCGGGGGTACGCAGTATTTT. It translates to CAWRNSGGTQYF.